Listed below are T cell receptor beta chains from one sample, sequenced in a study of OX40 agonist ivuxolimab in advanced cancers. Clones were read by immunoSEQ multiplex PCR, and TCRdb kept only the in-frame ones, dropping some. The table records approximately 68,000 clones, about nine tenths of them present only once. The sample in question was CD4+ or CD8+ T cells sorted from blood, obtained in a trial of the OX40 agonist ivuxolimab. Every receptor here comes from an adult with an advanced solid tumor such as melanoma, head and neck, liver or kidney cancer. The CDR3 runs from the conserved cysteine through the conserved F or W. The order of the fields is V gene, clone size, J gene, D gene, CDR3 DNA, CDR3 protein. The D gene is left open where the match is weak. A clone size is listed for some rows: how often the clone was seen (once, few, many), or a class if it is expanded.

v_call: TRBV11-2; clone_size: .; j_call: TRBJ1-5; d_call: TRBD1; cdr3_nt: TGTGCCAGCAGCCGCAACAGGGGGGGTCAGCCCCAGCATTTT; cdr3_aa: CASSRNRGGQPQHF
v_call: TRBV21-1; clone_size: once; j_call: TRBJ2-1; d_call: .; cdr3_nt: TGTGCCAGCAGCAAAGATACCCCTGGGGGGCCGAGCTCCTACAATGAGCAGTTCTTC; cdr3_aa: CASSKDTPGGPSSYNEQFF
v_call: TRBV7-9; clone_size: few; j_call: TRBJ2-7; d_call: TRBD1; cdr3_nt: TGTGCCAGCAGCTCCCCCGGGACAGGGGTTAGGGAGCAGTACTTC; cdr3_aa: CASSSPGTGVREQYF
v_call: TRBV5-1; clone_size: .; j_call: TRBJ1-4; d_call: .; cdr3_nt: TGCGCCAGCAGCTTGGGGGGCAGGGCGGATGAAAAACTGTTTTTT; cdr3_aa: CASSLGGRADEKLFF
v_call: TRBV2; clone_size: .; j_call: TRBJ1-3; d_call: .; cdr3_nt: TGTGCCAGCAGTCTCATACGTGGCTCTGGAAACACCATATATTTT; cdr3_aa: CASSLIRGSGNTIYF
v_call: TRBV28; clone_size: .; j_call: TRBJ2-7; d_call: TRBD1; cdr3_nt: TGTGCCAGCAGTGATCCGGGACAGGGTTTGAGCTCCTACGAGCAGTACTTC; cdr3_aa: CASSDPGQGLSSYEQYF
v_call: TRBV7-6; clone_size: .; j_call: TRBJ1-4; d_call: .; cdr3_nt: TGTGCCAGCAGCTTATCGGCAACTAATGAAAAACTGTTTTTT; cdr3_aa: CASSLSATNEKLFF
v_call: TRBV5-6; clone_size: few; j_call: TRBJ1-5; d_call: .; cdr3_nt: TGTGCCAGCAGCTTGTCCGTGAATCAGCCCCAGCATTTT; cdr3_aa: CASSLSVNQPQHF
v_call: TRBV30; clone_size: .; j_call: TRBJ1-5; d_call: .; cdr3_nt: TGTGCCTGGAGTACGAGGGCGGGAAATCAGCCCCAGCATTTT; cdr3_aa: CAWSTRAGNQPQHF
v_call: TRBV9; clone_size: .; j_call: TRBJ2-3; d_call: TRBD1; cdr3_nt: TGTGCCAGCAGCCTACAGGGGGCCAGCACAGATACGCAGTATTTT; cdr3_aa: CASSLQGASTDTQYF
v_call: TRBV5-1; clone_size: .; j_call: TRBJ2-1; d_call: TRBD2; cdr3_nt: TGCGCCAGCAGCTTGGTGGTGGGAGGGGACAATGAGCAGTTCTTC; cdr3_aa: CASSLVVGGDNEQFF
v_call: TRBV19; clone_size: .; j_call: TRBJ2-7; d_call: .; cdr3_nt: TGTGCCAGTAGTCCTGGCTCCTACGAGCAGTACTTC; cdr3_aa: CASSPGSYEQYF
v_call: TRBV2; clone_size: .; j_call: TRBJ1-2; d_call: .; cdr3_nt: TGTGCCAGCTCCGACACCCTCGTTGGCTATGGCTACACCTTC; cdr3_aa: CASSDTLVGYGYTF
v_call: TRBV7-2; clone_size: .; j_call: TRBJ2-2; d_call: .; cdr3_nt: TGTGCCAGCAGCCCGCAGGCGAACACCGGGGAGCTGTTTTTT; cdr3_aa: CASSPQANTGELFF